The 19 T cell receptor beta chains listed next were all sequenced from one sample in a study of cytomegalovirus exposure and HLA in healthy donors. In the PCR, 60 Vbeta and 13 Jbeta primers were used. Sequencing used immunoSEQ multiplex PCR; TCRdb keeps in-frame clones, though not all of them. The sample's table shows 55,000 to 85,000 clones. Sequencing was carried out using PBMCs. All receptors derive from a woman in her twenties or thirties in good health and CMV-seronegative.

This sequence joins TRBV2 and TRBJ1-1; possibly TRBD1 for D (6 bases). The CDR3 has 14 residues. Germline V gene data show CDR1 as SNHLY and CDR2 as FYNNEI. V was cut by 7 bases and J by 3 bases, with 15 bases left in between. The CDR3 protein is CASMDTGLDTEAFF. The CDR3, as DNA: TGTGCCAGCATGGATACAGGGTTGGACACTGAAGCTTTCTTT.

The chain carries TRBV4-3 and TRBJ2-2; D unclear. The CDR3 length is 14 residues. V was clipped by 2 bases and J by 11 bases, with 15 bases between them. Germline lookup yields CDR1 LGHNA and CDR2 YSLEER. Here the CDR3 reads CASSQQQYIRELFF. DNA of the CDR3: TGCGCCAGCAGCCAACAACAGTATATCAGAGAGCTGTTTTTT.

The genes are TRBV5-1 and TRBJ2-7, with 11 bases aligning to TRBD1. The V gene end was trimmed by 3 bases and the J gene end by 4 bases; junction bases not matched to a gene: 9. Germline loops: CDR1 SGHRS, CDR2 YFSETQ. The CDR3 contains 16 residues. The CDR3 region has the DNA TGCGCCAGCAGCTCAGGACAGGGGGCTTGGGGATACGAGCAGTACTTC. Translating gives CASSSGQGAWGYEQYF.

V and J are TRBV6-5 and TRBJ2-1; the match to TRBD2 covers 8 bases. This CDR3 spans 15 amino acids. The germline V gene encodes CDR1 MNHEY and CDR2 SVGAGI. The V segment lost 2 bases and the J segment 3 bases; nucleotides outside the gene matches: 3. CDR3 region: CASSYRTSNYNEQFF. The CDR3 DNA follows: TGTGCCAGCAGTTACAGGACTAGCAACTACAATGAGCAGTTCTTC.

The rearrangement uses TRBV27 and TRBJ2-7; possibly TRBD2 for D (6 bases). Germline-derived CDR1 and CDR2 are MNHEY and SMNVEV (reference sequence). V lost 3 bases, J lost 2 bases, and 14 bases lay in between. The CDR3 extends over 15 amino acids. The CDR3 loop is CASSLTPGLPYEQYF. CDR3 nucleotide sequence: TGTGCCAGCAGTTTGACTCCGGGACTTCCCTACGAGCAGTACTTC.

This sequence joins TRBV9 and TRBJ1-1; D is perhaps TRBD1 (6 bases). The CDR3 consists of 15 residues. Germline V gene data show CDR1 as SGDLS and CDR2 as YYNGEE. Trimming took 4 bases from V and 7 from J, leaving 20 bases between them. This CDR3 is CASSLGAAGEREAFF. The DNA for the CDR3 is TGTGCCAGCAGCCTGGGGGCCGCAGGGGAGCGTGAAGCTTTCTTT.

V is TRBV27 and J is TRBJ1-5; TRBD1 agrees at 8 bases. The CDR3 contains 15 residues. The V gene end was trimmed by 4 bases and the J gene end by 6 bases; junction bases not matched to a gene: 8. CDR1 MNHEY and CDR2 SMNVEV come from the germline V gene (reference sequence). CDR3 DNA sequence: TGTGCCAGCAGTTCCCTGACAGGGGTAGGTCAGCCCCAGCATTTT. Its translation: CASSSLTGVGQPQHF.

The chain links TRBV5-1 to TRBJ2-7; D might be TRBD1 (6 bases). V lost 4 bases, J lost 4 bases, and 27 bases lay in between. The CDR3 covers 18 residues. Looked up from germline, CDR1 is SGHRS and CDR2 is YFSETQ. CDR3 in DNA: TGCGCCAGCAGCCGTACGACCAGCCTCCCCAACAGGGCGTACGAGCAGTACTTC. The encoded protein is CASSRTTSLPNRAYEQYF.

The V gene is TRBV5-6, the J gene TRBJ2-7; D remains ambiguous. There are 14 residues in the CDR3. Germline values: CDR1 SGHDT, CDR2 YYEEEE. Trimming shortened V by 0 bases and J by 2 bases, and 9 bases separated the two germline ends. The CDR3 is CASSLGGQPYEQYF. The CDR3 nucleotides are TGTGCCAGCAGCTTGGGCGGCCAGCCCTACGAGCAGTACTTC. The variable domain in full, completed from reference TRBV5-6 and TRBJ2-7, reads DAGVTQSPTHLIKTRGQQVTLRCSPKSGHDTVSWYQQALGQGPQFIFQYYEEEERQRGNFPDRFSGHQFPNYSSELNVNALLLGDSALYLCASSLGGQPYEQYFGPGTRLTVT.

The chain combines TRBV5-6 with TRBJ1-5; no reliable D call. The CDR3 is 15 amino acids. V lost 0 bases to trimming and J lost 3 bases, with 10 bases between them. The germline CDR1 and CDR2 sequences are SGHDT and YYEEEE. CDR3 residues: CASSLATIHNQPQHF. CDR3 nucleotides: TGTGCCAGCAGCTTGGCCACGATACACAATCAGCCCCAGCATTTT.

This sequence joins TRBV6-1 and TRBJ2-7; no reliable D call. Germline CDR1 and CDR2: MNHNS and SASEGT. Between the trimmed V and J ends, which lost 4 bases and 0 bases, there was a span of 16 bases. The CDR3 sequence is 16 residues long. CDR3 nucleotides: TGTGCCAGCAGTGGAAAACCGGTGACTTACTCCTACGAGCAGTACTTC. Translation gives CASSGKPVTYSYEQYF.

The V and J genes are TRBV2 and TRBJ2-3, with a weak D call TRBD1 (6 bases). Germline lookup yields CDR1 SNHLY and CDR2 FYNNEI. V shed 7 bases and J shed 2 bases, with 13 bases lying between them. This CDR3 spans 14 amino acids. In nucleotides, the CDR3 is TGTGCCAGCATGGGACACCTTTTCACAGATACGCAGTATTTT. Its translation: CASMGHLFTDTQYF.

This chain links TRBV30 with TRBJ1-1; TRBD1 matches 7 bases. J lost 1 base, V lost 6 bases, and 2 bases had no gene match. This CDR3 has 12 amino acids. Germline V gives CDR1 GTSNPN, CDR2 SVGIG (reference sequence). The CDR3 sequence: CACDRANTEAFF. CDR3 nucleotide sequence: TGTGCCTGTGACAGGGCGAACACTGAAGCTTTCTTT.

CDR3 DNA: TGTGCCAGCAGTTACTCAGCGCAGAGGAATGAGCAGTTCTTC. Its protein product is CASSYSAQRNEQFF. This chain joins TRBV6-5 and TRBJ2-1, with D unresolved. V was trimmed by 0 bases and J by 7 bases, leaving 10 bases between them. Per the germline V gene, CDR1 is MNHEY and CDR2 is SVGAGI. The CDR3 is made up of 14 amino acids.

The chain uses TRBV6-5 and TRBJ1-5; perhaps TRBD1 as D (5 bases). CDR3 length equals 13 residues. CDR1 and CDR2 (germline): MNHEY, SVGAGI. V was trimmed by 2 bases and J by 4 bases, leaving 6 bases between them. The CDR3, as DNA: TGTGCCAGCAGTTACCAGGGAAATCAGCCCCAGCATTTT. It encodes CASSYQGNQPQHF.

Notes on this clone: Other nucleotide sequences from this sample produce the same CDR3. The chain carries TRBV29-1 and TRBJ2-5, with 9 bases matching TRBD2. The CDR3 consists of 18 residues. V lost 4 bases to trimming and J lost 5 bases; unmatched junction nucleotides: 20. Germline CDR1 and CDR2: SQVTM and ANQGSEA. CDR3 residues: CSVATGAGTSKHSETQYF. DNA of the CDR3: TGCAGCGTTGCAACGGGGGCTGGGACTAGCAAGCACAGTGAGACCCAGTACTTC.

The V gene is TRBV19, the J gene TRBJ1-2; perhaps TRBD1 as D (6 bases). CDR3 length: 15 residues. Per germline, CDR1 LNHDA and CDR2 SQIVND (reference sequence). V was shortened by 1 base and J by 1 base, with 10 bases between the two germline ends. The CDR3 DNA is TGTGCCAGTAGTATAGTTGCAGGGGTTAACTATGGCTACACCTTC. Translation: CASSIVAGVNYGYTF.

This CDR3 is CASRSQPQGATEAFF. The CDR3, as DNA: TGTGCCAGCAGAAGTCAGCCACAGGGAGCCACTGAAGCTTTCTTT. The V gene is TRBV6-5, the J gene TRBJ1-1; D is perhaps TRBD1 (6 bases). Trimming pared 6 bases from V and 4 bases from J, leaving 18 bases between. The CDR3 length is 15 residues. CDR1 MNHEY and CDR2 SVGAGI come from the germline V gene.

V is TRBV5-1 and J is TRBJ2-7; 7 nucleotides agree with TRBD1. The CDR3 sequence is 13 residues long. The V gene end was trimmed by 2 bases and the J gene end by 5 bases; junction bases not matched to a gene: 4. CDR1 and CDR2 (germline): SGHRS, YFSETQ. In DNA form, the CDR3 reads TGCGCCAGCAGCTTTACAGGGGCCAACGAGCAGTACTTC. Residues: CASSFTGANEQYF.